Here is one T cell receptor beta chain with its context. The trim removed 2 bases at V and 4 bases at J, leaving 10 bases unmatched. Germline values: CDR1 MNHNS, CDR2 SASEGT. The CDR3 covers 16 residues. The Seattle patients, enrolled during active infection, were followed longitudinally. The record originates from a study of blood T cell repertoires in COVID-19. Study summary: In each case, the material was cDNA or gDNA derived from T cells, B-cell-depleted T cells, or PBMCs.

Authors' data handling: Cell counts per sample came from amplifying reference gene primers. TCRdb's table, derived via immunoSEQ multiplex PCR, lists solely in-frame clones and lacks some. That table gives V, J and clone size, and the DNA gave D and trimming. The sample carries 540,000 or so clones, about 89% recorded once. The sequenced material came from peripheral blood. This receptor was obtained from a woman aged 50 to 60 with COVID-19, enrolled during active disease. The chain combines TRBV6-1 with TRBJ2-5, with TRBD1 identical over 7 bases. CDR3 DNA sequence: TGTGCCAGCAGTGAAATACAGGGGTTCGGGTCAGAGACCCAGTACTTC. This codes for CASSEIQGFGSETQYF.